Listed here are 22 T cell receptor beta chains from one sample, sequenced in a study of cytomegalovirus exposure and HLA in healthy donors. Only in-frame clones appear in the TCRdb table, and some are missing; sequencing was by immunoSEQ multiplex PCR. Among about 64,000 clones listed, around 88% were seen once. The sample consisted of PBMCs. These receptor sequences come from a woman younger than 30 in good health and CMV-seronegative.

The chain combines TRBV7-9 with TRBJ2-2, with D tentatively TRBD2 (5 bases). CDR1 is SEHNR, CDR2 FQNEAQ, per germline (reference sequence). The ends were cut back, 7 bases at V and 5 bases at J, with 20 bases in the middle. The CDR3 totals 16 residues. CDR3 DNA sequence: TGTGCCAGCACTTCCACGGAACTAGTTCTTACCGGGGAGCTGTTTTTT. The encoded protein is CASTSTELVLTGELFF.

V usage is TRBV27 and J usage is TRBJ2-5, with D maybe TRBD2 (6 bases). This CDR3 is 14 amino acids long. Per the germline V gene, CDR1 is MNHEY and CDR2 is SMNVEV (reference sequence). Trimming removed 5 bases at V and 1 base at J, with 11 bases between. The CDR3 nucleotides are TGTGCCAGCAGTCTGGCGGGGTTCCAAGAGACCCAGTACTTC. Residues: CASSLAGFQETQYF.

This chain links TRBV15 with TRBJ2-5; 7 bases align to TRBD1. The CDR3 spans 13 residues. Germline lookup yields CDR1 LNHNV and CDR2 YYDKDF (reference sequence). Losses at the gene ends were 7 bases for V and 5 bases for J; bases not matched to a gene: 7. The CDR3 loop reads CATNHTGEETQYF. CDR3 DNA: TGTGCCACCAACCATACAGGGGAGGAGACCCAGTACTTC. The full variable domain, in which reference TRBV15 and TRBJ2-5 provide the parts outside the CDR3, is DAMVIQNPRYQVTQFGKPVTLSCSQTLNHNVMYWYQQKSSQAPKLLFHYYDKDFNNEADTPDNFQSRRPNTSFCFLDIRSPGLGDTAMYLCATNHTGEETQYFGPGTRLLVL.

A few counts support this clone. V usage is TRBV5-4 and J usage is TRBJ2-3; 13 bases are a match to TRBD2. The germline V gene has CDR1 SGHNT and CDR2 YYREEE (reference sequence). Trimming cost V 4 bases and J 2 bases; bases outside gene matches: 4. The CDR3 covers 16 residues. The CDR3 region is CASSTGLAGVTDTQYF. CDR3 DNA: TGTGCCAGCAGCACCGGACTAGCGGGAGTCACAGATACGCAGTATTTT. Looking up the rest from reference TRBV5-4 and TRBJ2-3 gives the full variable domain: ETGVTQSPTHLIKTRGQQVTLRCSSQSGHNTVSWYQQALGQGPQFIFQYYREEENGRGNFPPRFSGLQFPNYSSELNVNALELDDSALYLCASSTGLAGVTDTQYFGPGTRLTVL.

In nucleotides, the CDR3 is TGTGCCAGCAGCCAAGGACAGACCACCGGGGAGCTGTTTTTT. Its translation is CASSQGQTTGELFF. The J gene is TRBJ2-2, the V gene TRBV4-2, with D possibly TRBD1 on 5 matching bases. The CDR3 extends over 14 amino acids. Germline values: CDR1 LGHNA, CDR2 YNFKEQ. The V end was cut by 1 base, the J end by 4 bases, with 7 bases between.

The CDR3 protein is CASSLSLAGGPYDTQYF. The CDR3 DNA reads TGTGCCAGCAGCTTAAGTCTAGCGGGAGGGCCCTACGATACGCAGTATTTT. The chain employs TRBV7-2 and TRBJ2-3, with 12 nucleotides matching TRBD2. The CDR3 has 17 residues. Looked up from germline, CDR1 is SGHTA and CDR2 is FQGNSA. The V segment lost 2 bases and the J segment 6 bases; nucleotides outside the gene matches: 9. The whole variable domain, filled in from reference TRBV7-2 and TRBJ2-3, reads GAGVSQSPSNKVTEKGKDVELRCDPISGHTALYWYRQSLGQGLEFLIYFQGNSAPDKSGLPSDRFSAERTGGSVSTLTIQRTQQEDSAVYLCASSLSLAGGPYDTQYFGPGTRLTVL.

The CDR3 spells CASRLPSEQYF. CDR3 coding DNA: TGCGCCAGCAGGTTGCCATCCGAGCAGTACTTC. The gene calls are TRBV5-1 and TRBJ2-7; D not resolved. Trimming pared 5 bases from V and 6 bases from J, leaving 9 bases between. CDR3 length: 11 amino acids. The germline CDR1 and CDR2 sequences are SGHRS and YFSETQ.

This clone was detected only once. This chain joins TRBV2 and TRBJ1-5; D might be TRBD1 (6 bases). CDR1 is SNHLY, CDR2 FYNNEI, per germline. The CDR3 runs to 15 residues. V dropped 6 bases and J dropped 0 bases, with 12 bases sitting between them. CDR3 protein: CASREQGYSNQPQHF. CDR3 in DNA: TGTGCCAGCAGAGAACAGGGCTATAGCAATCAGCCCCAGCATTTT.

The chain couples TRBV7-2 to TRBJ2-1, with unresolved D. CDR1 is SGHTA, CDR2 FQGNSA, per germline. The length of the CDR3 is 15 residues. The ends were cut back, 2 bases at V and 4 bases at J, with 12 bases in the middle. The CDR3 nucleotides are TGTGCCAGCAGCTTAAGTCCCAGCGCATACAATGAGCAGTTCTTC. It codes for CASSLSPSAYNEQFF.

This clone was counted a single time. The chain uses TRBV2 and TRBJ1-2; weak D call: TRBD1 (6 bases). V was pared by 8 bases and J by 1 base, with 23 bases between. Germline V gives CDR1 SNHLY, CDR2 FYNNEI. This CDR3 has 17 residues. The CDR3 loop is CASPARDKANLNYGYTF. CDR3 nucleotides: TGTGCCAGCCCCGCCCGGGACAAAGCCAACCTTAACTATGGCTACACCTTC.

V is TRBV7-9 and J is TRBJ1-2, with D tentatively TRBD1 (5 bases). V lost 4 bases and J 6 bases, leaving 12 bases between the germline ends. The CDR3 totals 13 residues. Germline V gene sequence: CDR1 SEHNR, CDR2 FQNEAQ (reference sequence). The CDR3 bases are TGTGCCAGCAGCTGGGGCGGGGCGGATGGCTACACCTTC. This sequence encodes CASSWGGADGYTF. The variable domain in full, completed from reference TRBV7-9 and TRBJ1-2, reads DTGVSQNPRHKITKRGQNVTFRCDPISEHNRLYWYRQTLGQGPEFLTYFQNEAQLEKSRLLSDRFSAERPKGSFSTLEIQRTEQGDSAMYLCASSWGGADGYTFGSGTRLTVV.

V usage is TRBV25-1 and J usage is TRBJ2-7, with TRBD1 matching over 9 bases. V was clipped by 0 bases and J by 5 bases; unmatched bases: 8. The CDR3 has 16 amino acids. Germline assignment: CDR1 MGHDK and CDR2 SYGVNS. CDR3 loop: CASSEYGGTGSHEQYF. DNA of the CDR3: TGTGCCAGCAGTGAATATGGGGGGACAGGGTCCCACGAGCAGTACTTC.

The gene calls are TRBV5-6 and TRBJ1-1, with 7 bases lining up with TRBD1. The CDR3 covers 18 residues. After removal of 4 bases from V and 6 bases from J, the junction contained 21 bases not matched to a gene. Germline-derived CDR1 and CDR2 are SGHDT and YYEEEE. The CDR3 sequence is CASSPRTGETGWRAEAFF. The CDR3 bases are TGTGCCAGCAGCCCCCGAACAGGGGAAACAGGGTGGCGGGCTGAAGCTTTCTTT.

The rearrangement joins TRBV7-8 to TRBJ2-3; D call uncertain. V was pared by 0 bases and J by 2 bases, with 15 bases between. CDR3 size: 17 residues. CDR1 and CDR2 from the germline V gene are SGHVS and FQNEAQ. The DNA of the CDR3 is TGTGCCAGCAGCTTAGCCCCAGGCAAGATATTCACAGATACGCAGTATTTT. It yields the protein CASSLAPGKIFTDTQYF. The whole variable domain, remainder taken from reference TRBV7-8 and TRBJ2-3, is GAGVSQSPRYKVAKRGQDVALRCDPISGHVSLFWYQQALGQGPEFLTYFQNEAQLDKSGLPSDRFFAERPEGSVSTLKIQRTQQEDSAVYLCASSLAPGKIFTDTQYFGPGTRLTVL.

The chain couples TRBV7-2 to TRBJ1-5, with no clear D. Trimming pared 4 bases from V and 6 bases from J, leaving 16 bases between. There are 15 residues in the CDR3. The V gene's germline CDR1 is SGHTA and CDR2 FQGNSA. DNA for the CDR3: TGTGCCAGCAGCTCAATTGGAGGGAGCGGTCAGCCCCAGCATTTT. This codes for CASSSIGGSGQPQHF.

The gene calls are TRBV10-3 and TRBJ1-1, with 7 bases identical to TRBD1. CDR1 is ENHRY and CDR2 is SYGVKD in the germline V gene. The CDR3 has 15 residues. Trimming cost V 6 bases and J 5 bases; bases outside gene matches: 12. As DNA, the CDR3 is TGTGCCATCAGCGCCCTGGAGGGGGCAGGTACTGAAGCTTTCTTT. Translated, it gives CAISALEGAGTEAFF.

The chain is built from TRBV29-1 and TRBJ2-7; the D gene is possibly TRBD1 (5 bases). CDR3 size: 13 residues. Germline values: CDR1 SQVTM, CDR2 ANQGSEA. Trimming shortened V by 0 bases and J by 5 bases, and 11 bases separated the two germline ends. CDR3 in DNA: TGCAGCGTTGAAGATCCCAGGGTCAACGAGCAGTACTTC. Its protein product is CSVEDPRVNEQYF.

The chain links TRBV5-5 to TRBJ2-6; 15 positions agree with TRBD2. Losses at the gene ends were 6 bases for V and 1 base for J; bases not matched to a gene: 2. CDR3 length equals 17 residues. CDR1 and CDR2 from the germline V gene are SGHKS and YYEKEE (reference sequence). The CDR3 reads CASTGLAGGSGANVLTF. In DNA, the CDR3 is TGTGCCAGCACCGGACTAGCGGGGGGGTCTGGGGCCAACGTCCTGACTTTC.

This clone appeared a few times. This rearrangement joins TRBV2 to TRBJ2-7, with D perhaps matching TRBD1 (6 bases). Germline V gene sequence: CDR1 SNHLY, CDR2 FYNNEI. V lost 10 bases and J 5 bases, leaving 15 bases between the germline ends. This CDR3 has 12 amino acids. This chain's CDR3 is CATRGGQHEQYF. CDR3 nucleotide sequence: TGTGCCACCCGTGGGGGCCAGCACGAGCAGTACTTC.

The rearrangement joins TRBV27 to TRBJ2-7, with a possible D match to TRBD2 (5 bases). Trimming shortened V by 0 bases and J by 3 bases, and 9 bases separated the two germline ends. The germline V gene encodes CDR1 MNHEY and CDR2 SMNVEV (reference sequence). The CDR3 sequence is 14 residues long. The CDR3, as DNA: TGTGCCAGCAGTTTATCGCTGGGAGTCTACGAGCAGTACTTC. It specifies CASSLSLGVYEQYF.

Only a few counts were recorded for this clone. V usage is TRBV7-9 and J usage is TRBJ1-6; 7 bases fit TRBD1. CDR1 SEHNR and CDR2 FQNEAQ come from the germline V gene (reference sequence). Unmatched junction bases numbered 7, after V lost 4 bases and J lost 10 bases. The CDR3 is made up of 14 amino acids. The CDR3 here is CASSWGTGDSPLHF. The CDR3, as DNA: TGTGCCAGCAGCTGGGGTACAGGGGACTCACCCCTCCACTTT. The entire variable domain, with the rest obtained from reference TRBV7-9 and TRBJ1-6, is as follows: DTGVSQNPRHKITKRGQNVTFRCDPISEHNRLYWYRQTLGQGPEFLTYFQNEAQLEKSRLLSDRFSAERPKGSFSTLEIQRTEQGDSAMYLCASSWGTGDSPLHFGNGTRLTVT.

The chain is built from TRBV9 and TRBJ1-2; 8 bases are a match to TRBD1. The CDR3 consists of 17 residues. Per germline, CDR1 SGDLS and CDR2 YYNGEE. V lost 5 bases to trimming and J lost 3 bases; unmatched junction nucleotides: 15. In DNA form, the CDR3 reads TGTGCCAGCAGATTGGGCAGGGGGCGCCTTATCGACTATGGCTACACCTTC. Encoded protein: CASRLGRGRLIDYGYTF.